This TCR beta chain originates from a study of cytomegalovirus exposure and HLA in healthy donors. The PCR contained 60 Vbeta and 13 Jbeta primers. The authors' processing: Some 11 million of the 80 million or so unique TCR beta chains counted in a later analysis were shared. Assay used: immunoSEQ multiplex PCR; TCRdb lists only in-frame clones, some missing. D and trimming were read from the DNA, whereas the V and J calls and clone size are those reported in that table. The sample shows about 200,000 clones, over 80% of them seen only once. In the case of this clone: The antigen remains unidentified.

Broader study findings: According to a later analysis, donors in an Asian-associated ancestry cluster reportedly had fewer N-insertions than the approximately 670-donor mean. Excluded: some indistinguishable V segments such as TRBV6-2 and TRBV6-3. It was 150 to 200 TCR beta chains that were listed as cytomegalovirus-associated.

The germline CDR1 and CDR2 sequences are GTSNPN and SVGIG (reference sequence). The V segment lost 2 bases and the J segment 1 base; nucleotides outside the gene matches: 1. This CDR3 is 13 amino acids long. The sequencing sample was made of PBMCs. This chain joins TRBV30 and TRBJ1-1, with 7 bases matching TRBD1. This TCR was sampled from a man under 40 in good health and CMV-seronegative. The CDR3 DNA reads as TGTGCCTGGAGTTGGACAGGGAACACTGAAGCTTTCTTT. It is translated as CAWSWTGNTEAFF.